Shown below are 7 T cell receptor beta chains from a single sample sequenced in a study of cytotoxic CD8 clonotypes in ibrutinib-treated CLL. Assay used: immunoSEQ multiplex PCR; TCRdb lists only in-frame clones, some missing. This sample carries 160,000 or so clones, 81% of them seen once, and the ten largest clones take 2% to 2.5%. The material sequenced was PBMCs, taken after 12 months of ibrutinib treatment. The receptor set was obtained from a human donor with chronic lymphocytic leukemia.

The chain is built from TRBV11-2 and TRBJ1-5; D uncertain. Germline-derived CDR1 and CDR2 are SGHAT and FQNNGV. V dropped 4 bases and J dropped 0 bases, with 7 bases sitting between them. The CDR3 loop spans 14 amino acids. CDR3 region: CASSSDNSNQPQHF. The CDR3 DNA is TGTGCCAGCAGCTCCGACAATAGCAATCAGCCCCAGCATTTT.

This clone occurred a few times. The chain recombines TRBV7-8 with TRBJ1-4; TRBD1 matches at 8 bases. The V and J ends lost 8 bases and 8 bases, in that order; junction bases with no gene match: 4. Germline lookup yields CDR1 SGHVS and CDR2 FQNEAQ. The CDR3 contains 12 residues. This CDR3 reads CASGQGGEKLFF. The CDR3 coding sequence is TGTGCCAGCGGACAGGGCGGAGAAAAACTGTTTTTT.

This chain joins TRBV20-1 and TRBJ2-2; D is unclear. Germline V gene lookup returns CDR1 DFQATT and CDR2 SNEGSKA (reference sequence). The CDR3 spans 11 residues. V lost 3 bases to trimming and J lost 3 bases, with 2 bases between them. CDR3: CSASDTGELFF. DNA for the CDR3: TGCAGTGCTAGCGACACCGGGGAGCTGTTTTTT.

This clone was observed a single time. The rearrangement uses TRBV6-6 and TRBJ2-7; a weak D match, TRBD2 (5 bases). Germline values: CDR1 MNHNY, CDR2 SVGAGI (reference sequence). V was trimmed by 0 bases and J by 5 bases, leaving 14 bases between them. The CDR3 is made up of 15 amino acids. The CDR3 is CASSYSTSSGHEQYF. In DNA, the CDR3 is TGTGCCAGCAGTTACTCAACTAGTTCGGGCCACGAGCAGTACTTC.

The chain couples TRBV5-1 to TRBJ1-1; D remains unclear. Germline CDR1 SGHRS, CDR2 YFSETQ. CDR3 length equals 15 residues. V lost 0 bases to trimming and J lost 5 bases, with 14 bases between them. The CDR3: CASSLVGFLVTEAFF. The CDR3 coding sequence is TGCGCCAGCAGCTTGGTGGGTTTTCTGGTAACTGAAGCTTTCTTT.

The gene calls are TRBV7-2 and TRBJ1-1; D call uncertain. Germline values: CDR1 SGHTA, CDR2 FQGNSA. Trimming removed 1 base at V and 2 bases at J, with 5 bases between. The CDR3 runs 13 residues. The CDR3 sequence: CASSLVPNTEAFF. As DNA, the CDR3 is TGTGCCAGCAGCTTAGTACCCAACACTGAAGCTTTCTTT.

This clone was counted only a few times. V and J are TRBV5-4 and TRBJ2-2, with 9 nucleotides matching TRBD1. Germline-derived CDR1 and CDR2 are SGHNT and YYREEE (reference sequence). V dropped 0 bases and J dropped 3; count of bases not matched to a gene: 3. The CDR3 runs to 16 residues. CDR3 DNA sequence: TGTGCCAGCAGCTTGGGAGGGACAGGGTACACCGGGGAGCTGTTTTTT. Translating gives CASSLGGTGYTGELFF.